The clone carrying this TCR beta chain was counted ten times or more. Its antigen is currently unknown. MiXCR was run by TCRdb on the RT-PCR reads, yielding one entry per CDR3 protein. Of around 490,000 distinct CDR3 sequences detected, under 9% appear once; the ten largest clones hold roughly 13%. The CDR3 runs 18 residues. V shed 0 bases, J shed 4 bases, and the junction held 4 bases outside the gene matches. Germline V CDR1 and CDR2: MGHRA, YSYEKL. The entry originates in a study of response to subunit inactivated influenza vaccine. Study observations and caveats: Authors suggested that a seasonal influenza vaccination recruits few new T cells each time.

This rearrangement joins TRBV4-1 to TRBJ2-3; TRBD2 matches at 16 bases. This sample comprised PBMCs from blood, obtained less than 30 months after vaccination. The receptor was isolated from a man in his fifties or sixties who received an inactivated influenza vaccine. This CDR3 reads CASSQDPGLAGGPDTQYF. The CDR3, as DNA: TGCGCCAGCAGCCAAGATCCGGGACTAGCGGGGGGGCCAGATACGCAGTATTTT.